Listed below are T cell receptor beta chains from one sample, sequenced in a study of blood T cell repertoires in COVID-19. Method: immunoSEQ multiplex PCR; TCRdb's copy keeps in-frame clones and lacks some. The sample shows 70,000 to 75,000 clones, roughly 80% of them seen only once. The sequenced sample was peripheral blood. Source of these receptors: a woman older than 75 with active or convalescent COVID-19. Each CDR3 is given with its conserved first and last residue. Fields, in order: clone size, J gene, V gene, CDR3 protein. Where a row states a size, it is once, few, many or the class of an expanded clone; other rows omit it.

clone_size: -
j_call: TRBJ1-5
v_call: TRBV6-4
cdr3_aa: CASSLGGPYSNQPQHF

clone_size: -
j_call: TRBJ2-1
v_call: TRBV27
cdr3_aa: CASGAPRTSYNEQFF

clone_size: -
j_call: TRBJ2-6
v_call: TRBV6-6
cdr3_aa: CASRPLATGANVLTF

clone_size: -
j_call: TRBJ1-4
v_call: TRBV28
cdr3_aa: CASSRQGGGAFF

clone_size: -
j_call: TRBJ2-2
v_call: TRBV11-2
cdr3_aa: CASSQTAGELFF

clone_size: once
j_call: TRBJ2-1
v_call: TRBV11-2
cdr3_aa: CASSLGYSPHYNEQFF

clone_size: -
j_call: TRBJ2-1
v_call: TRBV18
cdr3_aa: CASSPTGSNEQFF

clone_size: -
j_call: TRBJ1-4
v_call: TRBV19
cdr3_aa: CASQTGRVEKLFF

clone_size: -
j_call: TRBJ2-1
v_call: TRBV4-2
cdr3_aa: CASSQEEGGPYNEQFF

clone_size: -
j_call: TRBJ1-2
v_call: TRBV13
cdr3_aa: CASSLGLHWGGNYGYTF

clone_size: -
j_call: TRBJ2-2
v_call: TRBV6-2/TRBV6-3
cdr3_aa: CASSRQGFGELFF

clone_size: -
j_call: TRBJ2-6
v_call: TRBV19
cdr3_aa: CATKSGAQATGANVLTF

clone_size: -
j_call: TRBJ2-5
v_call: TRBV18
cdr3_aa: CASSPPGQETQYF

clone_size: once
j_call: TRBJ2-2
v_call: TRBV12-3/TRBV12-4
cdr3_aa: CASSWGVPGELFF

clone_size: -
j_call: TRBJ1-5
v_call: TRBV19
cdr3_aa: CASRTTGESNQPQHF

clone_size: -
j_call: TRBJ2-5
v_call: TRBV5-1
cdr3_aa: CASRGLAGDRQETQYF

clone_size: -
j_call: TRBJ2-5
v_call: TRBV6-5
cdr3_aa: CASSSFPGQGETQYF

clone_size: -
j_call: TRBJ2-3
v_call: TRBV5-1
cdr3_aa: CASSSTLTSGGTDTQYF

clone_size: -
j_call: TRBJ1-5
v_call: TRBV28
cdr3_aa: CASSSPQGMDNQPQHF

clone_size: few
j_call: TRBJ2-7
v_call: TRBV12-3/TRBV12-4
cdr3_aa: CASRIQGHYEQYF

clone_size: -
j_call: TRBJ1-4
v_call: TRBV12-3/TRBV12-4
cdr3_aa: CASSRTGGQLFF

clone_size: -
j_call: TRBJ2-7
v_call: TRBV12-3/TRBV12-4
cdr3_aa: CASSPTGTYEQYF

clone_size: -
j_call: TRBJ2-7
v_call: TRBV12-5
cdr3_aa: CASGRDNTYEQYF

clone_size: once
j_call: TRBJ2-1
v_call: TRBV18
cdr3_aa: CASSPQRGSYNEQFF

clone_size: once
j_call: TRBJ1-2
v_call: TRBV12-3/TRBV12-4
cdr3_aa: CASSGLQGAGYTF

clone_size: -
j_call: TRBJ1-1
v_call: TRBV19
cdr3_aa: CASSLGQQNTEAFF

clone_size: once
j_call: TRBJ1-1
v_call: TRBV5-5
cdr3_aa: CASSVGDMFYTEAFF

clone_size: -
j_call: TRBJ2-1
v_call: TRBV4-1
cdr3_aa: CASSQEGGGGNEQFF

clone_size: -
j_call: TRBJ1-5
v_call: TRBV6-6
cdr3_aa: CASSSLDKNSNQPQHF

clone_size: -
j_call: TRBJ2-2
v_call: TRBV28
cdr3_aa: CASSFRTGNTGELFF

clone_size: once
j_call: TRBJ2-7
v_call: TRBV24-1
cdr3_aa: CATSDSLGPYEQYF

clone_size: -
j_call: TRBJ2-2
v_call: TRBV23-1
cdr3_aa: CASSQFAANTGELFF

clone_size: -
j_call: TRBJ1-4
v_call: TRBV11-3
cdr3_aa: CASSTPGEANEKLFF

clone_size: -
j_call: TRBJ2-1
v_call: TRBV18
cdr3_aa: CASSPSGQNYGNEQFF

clone_size: -
j_call: TRBJ1-6
v_call: TRBV23-1
cdr3_aa: CAMNRVGSPLHF

clone_size: -
j_call: TRBJ2-7
v_call: TRBV6-6
cdr3_aa: CASSRRPRTGHCEQYF

clone_size: few
j_call: TRBJ1-1
v_call: TRBV3-1/TRBV3-2
cdr3_aa: CASSPRDRGGTEAFF

clone_size: -
j_call: TRBJ2-5
v_call: TRBV7-2
cdr3_aa: CASSLAGRETQYF